This T cell receptor beta chain was profiled in a study of cytomegalovirus exposure and HLA in healthy donors. Study-level findings and limits: Among TCR sequences, most were rare, though some public TCRs appeared in many donors. The TCR clusters that emerged in the first cohort tended, a later analysis found, to co-occur in the 120 or so validation repertoires.

The validation cohort, a group of more than 100 subjects, included the donors and was separate from the approximately 650-subject first cohort. The trim removed 2 bases at V and 0 bases at J, leaving 3 bases unmatched. Germline loops: CDR1 MNHEY, CDR2 SVGAGI. The CDR3 is made up of 16 amino acids. The method was immunoSEQ multiplex PCR; TCRdb's version includes in-frame clones alone and lacks a portion of them. The sample carries around 150,000 clones, around 90% recorded once. As regards this clone: Antigen: not known.

The sequenced material came from PBMCs. The receptor was derived from a woman younger than 30 in good health and CMV-seropositive. The chain uses TRBV6-5 and TRBJ1-3, with TRBD1 matching 8 bases. CDR3 bases: TGTGCCAGCAGTTACGGGACAGGCACCTCTGGAAACACCATATATTTT. It codes for CASSYGTGTSGNTIYF.